Listed here are 30 T cell receptor beta chains from one sample, sequenced in a study of T-cell memory formation after mild COVID-19 (dated by TCRdb to about 2021). Library preparation employed 5' RACE. These reads were obtained on an Illumina NovaSeq 6000. TCRdb trimmed the raw reads at Q25, called clones with MiXCR and kept productive beta chains. All rows with the same CDR3 protein become a single entry with the most common DNA and genes. The sample contains under 650,000 distinct CDR3 sequences, 15% to 20% of them found a single time. The biggest ten clones account for 12% of the sample. Specimen: PBMCs or a T cell subset sorted from them (not recorded which). These TCRs come from an adult woman who had mild COVID-19 (a few samples of this study predate the infection). The sample titles of this study are shuffled in the database, so cell type and time point are left out; the donor was told from shared clones.

A few counts support this clonotype. The chain links TRBV5-1 to TRBJ2-3, with 8 bases matching TRBD1. The trim removed 1 base at V and 4 bases at J, leaving 11 bases unmatched. This CDR3 contains 17 residues. Germline lookup yields CDR1 SGHRS and CDR2 YFSETQ. The CDR3 bases are TGCGCCAGCAGCTTGCTTCATGGAGCAGGGGGCCCAGATACGCAGTATTTT. It yields the protein CASSLLHGAGGPDTQYF.

This chain uses TRBV20-1 with TRBJ1-2; 7 bases agree with TRBD1. After removal of 3 bases from V and 4 bases from J, the junction contained 5 bases not matched to a gene. Germline values: CDR1 DFQATT, CDR2 SNEGSKA (reference sequence). CDR3 size: 13 residues. The CDR3 sequence is CSASGDSSYGYTF. The DNA of the CDR3 is TGCAGTGCTAGTGGGGACAGTAGCTATGGCTACACCTTC.

V gene TRBV6-2 or TRBV6-3 combines with J gene TRBJ2-1; D perhaps matches TRBD2 (5 bases). Between the trimmed V and J ends, which lost 5 bases and 1 base, there was a span of 12 bases. Germline V lookup: CDR1 MNHEY, CDR2 SVGEGT. This CDR3 has 15 amino acids. The CDR3: CASSPLGRSYNEQFF. CDR3 DNA sequence: TGTGCCAGCAGTCCCCTTGGGAGATCCTACAATGAGCAGTTCTTC.

V usage is TRBV5-6 and J usage is TRBJ1-2, with TRBD1 matching 8 bases. This CDR3 comprises 14 residues. CDR1 and CDR2 (germline): SGHDT, YYEEEE. V was clipped by 4 bases and J by 5 bases; unmatched bases: 7. CDR3: CASSPDREAYGYTF. CDR3 nucleotide sequence: TGTGCCAGCAGCCCGGACAGGGAAGCGTATGGCTACACCTTC.

V is TRBV7-9 and J is TRBJ1-5; no firm D call. Trimming stripped 1 base from V and 3 bases from J, with 13 bases between. CDR3 length equals 16 residues. Germline V gives CDR1 SEHNR, CDR2 FQNEAQ (reference sequence). CDR3 DNA sequence: TGTGCCAGCAGCTTAGATGGTCAGATTGCCAATCAGCCCCAGCATTTT. It specifies CASSLDGQIANQPQHF.

This clonotype was seen only a few times. V gene TRBV5-6 combines with J gene TRBJ2-1; D may be TRBD2 (5 bases). CDR3 length: 15 residues. Germline V gives CDR1 SGHDT, CDR2 YYEEEE. V lost 4 bases, J lost 0 bases, and 11 bases lay in between. The CDR3 DNA reads as TGTGCCAGCAGCCCGGAGGCTAACTCCTACAATGAGCAGTTCTTC. Translation: CASSPEANSYNEQFF.

In its sample, this clonotype was seen a few times. J is TRBJ1-1 and V is TRBV19; a weak D match, TRBD1 (5 bases). Per germline, CDR1 LNHDA and CDR2 SQIVND (reference sequence). This CDR3 is 13 amino acids long. The germline V and J ends were trimmed by 8 bases and 5 bases, with 15 bases remaining between them. For the CDR3, the DNA is TGTGCCAGTCCCCCCAGGGAGGGGACTGAAGCTTTCTTT. It translates to CASPPREGTEAFF. Full variable domain (outside the CDR3, taken from reference TRBV19 and TRBJ1-1): DGGITQSPKYLFRKEGQNVTLSCEQNLNHDAMYWYRQDPGQGLRLIYYSQIVNDFQKGDIAEGYSVSREKKESFPLTVTSAQKNPTAFYLCASPPREGTEAFFGQGTRLTVV.

In its sample, this clonotype was seen a few times. The chain employs TRBV27 and TRBJ2-1; D remains ambiguous. Trimming removed 5 bases at V and 0 bases at J, with 14 bases between. Looked up from germline, CDR1 is MNHEY and CDR2 is SMNVEV (reference sequence). This CDR3 has 16 amino acids. CDR3 sequence: CASSLHVSSSYNEQFF. CDR3 nucleotides: TGTGCCAGCAGTCTCCATGTTTCGAGCTCCTACAATGAGCAGTTCTTC.

This clonotype showed up just a few times. At one end, the junction sequence differs from germline, possibly due to a read error. The V and J genes are TRBV12-3 or TRBV12-4 and TRBJ2-1; no clear D. CDR3 size: 12 residues. The DNA of the CDR3 is TGTGCCAGCAGCCGCTACTACGATGAGCAGTTCTTC. It is translated as CASSRYYDEQFF.

This clonotype was counted many times. The chain carries TRBV29-1 and TRBJ1-2; 7 bases map to TRBD1. The CDR3 is 12 residues long. Germline V lookup: CDR1 SQVTM, CDR2 ANQGSEA. V was clipped by 6 bases and J by 0 bases; unmatched bases: 1. The CDR3 coding sequence is TGCAGCGTCGGACAGGCTAACTATGGCTACACCTTC. Translated: CSVGQANYGYTF.

This clonotype occurred a few times. The chain uses TRBV19 and TRBJ2-1; 9 nucleotides match TRBD2. From germline, CDR1 is LNHDA and CDR2 SQIVND (reference sequence). The CDR3 length is 16 residues. V trimming: 4 bases; J trimming: 6 bases; junction bases outside the gene matches: 10. The CDR3 nucleotides read TGTGCCAGTAGTAGGCTAGCGGGGTCACAGCGCAATGAGCAGTTCTTC. The encoded protein is CASSRLAGSQRNEQFF.

The chain combines TRBV7-6 with TRBJ2-7; 7 nucleotides line up with TRBD2. J lost 3 bases, V lost 5 bases, and 7 bases had no gene match. This CDR3 region has 14 residues. Germline CDR1 SGHVS, CDR2 FNYEAQ. The DNA of the CDR3 is TGTGCCAGCAGCCCACGCCGGGGGGTCTACGAGCAGTACTTC. Translating gives CASSPRRGVYEQYF.

The chain joins TRBV18 to TRBJ1-2, with TRBD1 matching 9 bases. Looked up from germline, CDR1 is KGHSH and CDR2 is LQKENI. CDR3 length: 13 amino acids. V shed 3 bases, J shed 7 bases, and the junction held 3 bases outside the gene matches. The CDR3 sequence is CASSPRDRAGYTF. For the CDR3, the DNA is TGTGCCAGCTCACCGAGGGACAGGGCTGGCTACACCTTC.

V and J are TRBV29-1 and TRBJ2-1; 7 nucleotides agree with TRBD2. The CDR3 sequence is 13 residues long. After removal of 4 bases from V and 4 bases from J, the junction contained 4 bases not matched to a gene. The germline gives CDR1 SQVTM, CDR2 ANQGSEA. CDR3 sequence: CSVVGEGYNEQFF. CDR3 nucleotides: TGCAGCGTTGTAGGGGAGGGGTACAATGAGCAGTTCTTC.

The rearrangement uses TRBV7-9 and TRBJ1-1; D uncertain. The CDR3 contains 12 residues. Germline V lookup: CDR1 SEHNR, CDR2 FQNEAQ (reference sequence). Trimming cost V 5 bases and J 1 base, with 5 bases left between them. CDR3 region: CASSVPNTEAFF. The CDR3, as DNA: TGTGCCAGCAGCGTGCCGAACACTGAAGCTTTCTTT.

This clonotype has ten or more counts. The chain uses TRBV5-1 and TRBJ2-5; no reliable D call. CDR3 length: 13 residues. V gave up 4 bases and J gave up 2 bases, with 9 bases separating them. Germline CDR1 SGHRS, CDR2 YFSETQ. CDR3 region: CASSARPQETQYF. CDR3 coding DNA: TGCGCCAGCAGCGCACGCCCACAAGAGACCCAGTACTTC.

This clonotype turned up a few times. The chain joins TRBV7-6 to TRBJ2-7; 10 bases are shared with TRBD1. This CDR3 is 15 amino acids long. The germline V gene has CDR1 SGHVS and CDR2 FNYEAQ. V dropped 5 bases and J dropped 2; count of bases not matched to a gene: 6. CDR3 sequence reads: CASSQGTGEAYEQYF. The CDR3 DNA reads TGTGCCAGCAGCCAAGGGACAGGGGAAGCCTACGAGCAGTACTTC.

This clonotype was recorded many times. This rearrangement joins TRBV5-6 to TRBJ1-1; the D gene is possibly TRBD1 (5 bases). CDR1 and CDR2 from the germline V gene are SGHDT and YYEEEE. There are 13 residues in the CDR3. Trimming left V 4 bases short and J 6 bases short, with 13 bases between. For the CDR3, the DNA is TGTGCCAGCAGCCTGGGAGGAGGGGCTGAAGCTTTCTTT. It translates to CASSLGGGAEAFF.

The chain is built from TRBV15 and TRBJ1-5; D unclear. V lost 3 bases and J 1 base, leaving 4 bases between the germline ends. The CDR3 extends over 13 amino acids. Germline V gives CDR1 LNHNV, CDR2 YYDKDF (reference sequence). In DNA, the CDR3 is TGTGCCACCAGCAGCCAGAGCAATCAGCCCCAGCATTTT. It translates to CATSSQSNQPQHF.

The rearrangement links TRBV29-1 to TRBJ2-7; 7 bases are shared with TRBD1. The CDR3 consists of 12 residues. After removal of 6 bases from V and 0 bases from J, the junction contained 2 bases not matched to a gene. The V gene's germline CDR1 is SQVTM and CDR2 ANQGSEA. The DNA of the CDR3 is TGCAGCGTCGGGACAGCCTCCTACGAGCAGTACTTC. It specifies CSVGTASYEQYF.

This clonotype was observed many times. The junction departs from the called germline gene at one end, perhaps through a read error. This chain connects TRBV5-1 to TRBJ2-5; 10 positions agree with TRBD2. The J call may be wrong; the DNA end is better matched by TRBJ2-3. The CDR3 extends over 14 amino acids. Germline assignment: CDR1 SGHRS and CDR2 YFSETQ. The CDR3 spells CASSLGLAAETQYF. The CDR3 nucleotides read TGCGCCAGCAGCCTTGGACTAGCGGCAGAAACGCAGTATTTT.

This clonotype occurred a few times. J is TRBJ2-1 and V is TRBV5-1; D may be TRBD1 or TRBD2 (6 bases each). Per the germline V gene, CDR1 is SGHRS and CDR2 is YFSETQ. This CDR3 is built from 12 residues. Deletions cut 0 bases from V and 14 bases from J, with 12 bases between. The CDR3 nucleotides are TGCGCCAGCAGCTTGGTCGGGGGCGAGGAGTTCTTC. It is translated as CASSLVGGEEFF.

The sample holds a few counts of this clonotype. The chain combines TRBV7-3 with TRBJ2-1, with D uncertain. V lost 1 base to trimming and J lost 5 bases, with 9 bases between them. CDR3 length: 14 residues. Looked up from germline, CDR1 is SGHTA and CDR2 is FQGTGA. The CDR3 sequence: CASSLIAKNNEQFF. The CDR3 nucleotides are TGTGCCAGCAGCTTAATTGCCAAGAACAATGAGCAGTTCTTC.

This rearrangement joins TRBV5-6 to TRBJ2-3, with 7 bases that match TRBD1. This CDR3 has 16 amino acids. V trimming: 0 bases; J trimming: 2 bases; junction bases outside the gene matches: 6. Germline V lookup: CDR1 SGHDT, CDR2 YYEEEE. The CDR3 bases are TGTGCCAGCAGCTTGGTCACGAGGGGGCCCACAGATACGCAGTATTTT. Its translation is CASSLVTRGPTDTQYF. Drawing the rest from reference TRBV5-6 and TRBJ2-3, the complete variable domain is DAGVTQSPTHLIKTRGQQVTLRCSPKSGHDTVSWYQQALGQGPQFIFQYYEEEERQRGNFPDRFSGHQFPNYSSELNVNALLLGDSALYLCASSLVTRGPTDTQYFGPGTRLTVL.

This clonotype was counted between two and nine times. The CDR3 DNA sequence: TGTGCCAGCAGCGGTACCGGGCAGTACTTC. Its protein is CASSGTGQYF. V gene TRBV7-9 combines with J gene TRBJ2-7, with D unclear. The CDR3 has 10 amino acids. Deletions cut 5 bases from V and 9 bases from J, with 8 bases between. Germline CDR1 reads SEHNR; CDR2 reads FQNEAQ (reference sequence).

The rearrangement links TRBV12-3 or TRBV12-4 to TRBJ2-1; TRBD1 matches 7 bases. The CDR3 length is 15 residues. V trimming: 3 bases; J trimming: 8 bases; junction bases outside the gene matches: 10. The CDR3, as DNA: TGTGCCAGCAGTTTGGGCTGGACAGGTAGCCATGAGCAGTTCTTC. Amino acid sequence: CASSLGWTGSHEQFF.

This clonotype was seen only a few times. The chain uses TRBV18 and TRBJ2-5; a weak D match, TRBD1 (5 bases). Germline CDR1 reads KGHSH; CDR2 reads LQKENI. Trimming left V 2 bases short and J 2 bases short, with 9 bases between. The CDR3 is 14 residues long. The DNA for the CDR3 is TGTGCCAGCTCACCATCTTACAGGCAAGAGACCCAGTACTTC. This sequence encodes CASSPSYRQETQYF.

This clonotype was found a few times. The chain combines TRBV5-1 with TRBJ2-2; D unclear. Germline assignment: CDR1 SGHRS and CDR2 YFSETQ. There are 15 residues in the CDR3. Trimming stripped 4 bases from V and 3 bases from J, with 13 bases between. CDR3 loop: CASSVDLMDTGELFF. Here the CDR3 DNA reads TGCGCCAGCAGCGTTGATTTAATGGACACCGGGGAGCTGTTTTTT. Using reference TRBV5-1 and TRBJ2-2 for the parts outside the CDR3, the full variable domain is KAGVTQTPRYLIKTRGQQVTLSCSPISGHRSVSWYQQTPGQGLQFLFEYFSETQRNKGNFPGRFSGRQFSNSRSEMNVSTLELGDSALYLCASSVDLMDTGELFFGEGSRLTVL.

The gene calls are TRBV29-1 and TRBJ2-1, with 9 bases aligning to TRBD2. With V trimmed by 0 bases and J by 6 bases, 6 bases remained unmatched. This CDR3 is 15 amino acids long. Per the germline V gene, CDR1 is SQVTM and CDR2 is ANQGSEA. CDR3 DNA: TGCAGCGTTGAAGATCGGGGGACTAGCTTCAATGAGCAGTTCTTC. It encodes CSVEDRGTSFNEQFF.

This clonotype turned up a few times. This rearrangement joins TRBV3-1 to TRBJ2-7; D not resolved. Trimming left V 1 base short and J 2 bases short, with 12 bases between. The CDR3 runs to 15 residues. Germline V CDR1 and CDR2: LGHDT, YNNKEL (reference sequence). As DNA, the CDR3 is TGTGCCAGCAGCCAAGGAGGTCCAGGAGCCTACGAGCAGTACTTC. It is translated as CASSQGGPGAYEQYF.